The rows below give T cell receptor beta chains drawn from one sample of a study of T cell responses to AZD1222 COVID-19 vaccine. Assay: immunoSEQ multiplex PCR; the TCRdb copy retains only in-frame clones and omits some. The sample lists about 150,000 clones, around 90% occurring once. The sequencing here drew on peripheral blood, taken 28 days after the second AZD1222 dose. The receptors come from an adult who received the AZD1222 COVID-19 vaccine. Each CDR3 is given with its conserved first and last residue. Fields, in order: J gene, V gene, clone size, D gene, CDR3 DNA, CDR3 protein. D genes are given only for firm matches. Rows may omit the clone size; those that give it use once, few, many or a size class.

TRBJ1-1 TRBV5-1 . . TGCGCCTCCCAGCTTGGGAGGGAAGACACTGAAGCTTTCTTT CASQLGREDTEAFF
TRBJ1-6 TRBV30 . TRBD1 TGTGCCTGGACGGGACAGGGAGCTTCACCCCTCCACTTT CAWTGQGASPLHF
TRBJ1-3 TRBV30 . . TGTGCCTGGAGTGTATCCAACACCATATATTTT CAWSVSNTIYF
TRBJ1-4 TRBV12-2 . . TGTGCAAGTCGCTTAGCGACTTACTGTGAGGGCCCCCGTCTACGCGGACATGAAAAACTGTTTTTT CASRLATYCEGPRLRGHEKLFF
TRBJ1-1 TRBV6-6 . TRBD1 TGTGCCAGCAGTCACCGGACAGGTCCGGGCGGCGGCACTGAAGCTTTCTTT CASSHRTGPGGGTEAFF
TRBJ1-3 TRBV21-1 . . TGTGCCAGCAGCAATAAGTCGGGACAGGCCTTTGGAAACACCATATATTTT CASSNKSGQAFGNTIYF
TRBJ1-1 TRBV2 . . TGTGCCAGCATGGTCAGTGAAGCTTTCTTT CASMVSEAFF
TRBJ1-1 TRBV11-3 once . TGTGCCAGCAGCTTAATTTTGAGGGACGGCCGACCCAATGAAGCTTTCTTT CASSLILRDGRPNEAFF
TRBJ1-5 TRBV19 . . TGTGCCAGTAGTATAGGCCCCCTCAGGGGTAGGGCATTCAATCAGCCCCAGCATTTT CASSIGPLRGRAFNQPQHF
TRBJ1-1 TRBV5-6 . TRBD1 TGTGCCAGCAGCCTAAGAGGGACAGGGCGGAACACTGAAGCTTTCTTT CASSLRGTGRNTEAFF